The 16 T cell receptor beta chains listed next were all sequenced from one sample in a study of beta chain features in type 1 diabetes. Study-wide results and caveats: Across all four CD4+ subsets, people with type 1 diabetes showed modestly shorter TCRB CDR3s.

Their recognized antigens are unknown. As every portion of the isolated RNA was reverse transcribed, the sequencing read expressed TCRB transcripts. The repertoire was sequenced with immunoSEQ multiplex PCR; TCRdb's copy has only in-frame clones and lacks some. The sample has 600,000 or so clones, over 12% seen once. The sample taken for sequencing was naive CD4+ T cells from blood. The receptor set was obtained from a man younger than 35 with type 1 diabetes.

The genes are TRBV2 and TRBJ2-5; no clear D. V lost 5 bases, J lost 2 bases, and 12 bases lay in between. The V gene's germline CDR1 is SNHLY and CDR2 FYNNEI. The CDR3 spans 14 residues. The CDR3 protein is CASSPSHTQETQYF. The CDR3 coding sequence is TGTGCCAGCAGTCCTTCCCACACGCAAGAGACCCAGTACTTC.

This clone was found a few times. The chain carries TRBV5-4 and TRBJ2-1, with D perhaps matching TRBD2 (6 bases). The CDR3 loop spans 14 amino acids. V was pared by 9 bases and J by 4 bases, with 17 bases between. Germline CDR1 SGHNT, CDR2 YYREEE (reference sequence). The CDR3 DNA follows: TGTGCCATTTATTGGGGACTGGAATACAATGAGCAGTTCTTC. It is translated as CAIYWGLEYNEQFF. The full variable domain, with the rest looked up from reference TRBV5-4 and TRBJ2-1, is ETGVTQSPTHLIKTRGQQVTLRCSSQSGHNTVSWYQQALGQGPQFIFQYYREEENGRGNFPPRFSGLQFPNYSSELNVNALELDDSALYLCAIYWGLEYNEQFFGPGTRLTVL.

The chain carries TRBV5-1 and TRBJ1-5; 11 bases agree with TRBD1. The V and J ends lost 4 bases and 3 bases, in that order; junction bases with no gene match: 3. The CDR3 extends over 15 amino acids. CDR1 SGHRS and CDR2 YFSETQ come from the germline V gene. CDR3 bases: TGCGCCAGCAGCATGGGACAGGGGGACAATCAGCCCCAGCATTTT. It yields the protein CASSMGQGDNQPQHF.

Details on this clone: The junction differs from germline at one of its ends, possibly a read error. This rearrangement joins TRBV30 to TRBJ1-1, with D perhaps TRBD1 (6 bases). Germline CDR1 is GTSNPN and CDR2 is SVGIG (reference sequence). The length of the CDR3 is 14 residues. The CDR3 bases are TGTGCCTGGAGCACTTACAGGGTGAAGACTGAAGCTTTCTTT. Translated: CAWSTYRVKTEAFF. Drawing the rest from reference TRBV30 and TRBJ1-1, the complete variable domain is SQTIHQWPATLVQPVGSPLSLECTVEGTSNPNLYWYRQAAGRGLQLLFYSVGIGQISSEVPQNLSASRPQDRQFILSSKKLLLSDSGFYLCAWSTYRVKTEAFFGQGTRLTVV.

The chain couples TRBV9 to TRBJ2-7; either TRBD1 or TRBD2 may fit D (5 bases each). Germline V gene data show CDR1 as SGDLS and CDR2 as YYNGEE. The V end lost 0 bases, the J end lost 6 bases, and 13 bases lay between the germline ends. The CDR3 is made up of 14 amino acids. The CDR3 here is CASSVASGSAEQYF. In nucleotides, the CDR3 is TGTGCCAGCAGCGTAGCGTCAGGGAGCGCCGAGCAGTACTTC.

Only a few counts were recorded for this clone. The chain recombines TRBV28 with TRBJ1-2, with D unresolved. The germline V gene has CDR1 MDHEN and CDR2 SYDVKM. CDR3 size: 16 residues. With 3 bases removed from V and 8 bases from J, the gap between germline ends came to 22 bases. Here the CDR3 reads CASSFPRRLAHPGYTF. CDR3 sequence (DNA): TGTGCCAGCAGTTTTCCCCGGAGACTGGCCCACCCCGGCTACACCTTC.

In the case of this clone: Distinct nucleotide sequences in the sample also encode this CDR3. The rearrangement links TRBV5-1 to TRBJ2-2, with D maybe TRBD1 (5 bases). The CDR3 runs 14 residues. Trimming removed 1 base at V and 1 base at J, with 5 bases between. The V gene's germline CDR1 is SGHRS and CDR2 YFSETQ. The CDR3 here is CASSLRGNTGELFF. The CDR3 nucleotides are TGCGCCAGCAGCTTGAGGGGGAACACCGGGGAGCTGTTTTTT.

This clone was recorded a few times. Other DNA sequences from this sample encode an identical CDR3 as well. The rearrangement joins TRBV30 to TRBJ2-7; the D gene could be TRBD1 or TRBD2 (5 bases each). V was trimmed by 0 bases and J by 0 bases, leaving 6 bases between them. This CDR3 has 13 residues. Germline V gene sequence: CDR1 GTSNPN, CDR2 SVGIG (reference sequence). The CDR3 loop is CAWSVGGSYEQYF. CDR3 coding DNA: TGTGCCTGGAGTGTTGGGGGCTCCTACGAGCAGTACTTC.

CDR3 region: CSVSRPNQPQHF. The CDR3, as DNA: TGCAGCGTTTCGCGCCCCAATCAGCCCCAGCATTTT. The rearrangement uses TRBV29-1 and TRBJ1-5; D not resolved. The CDR3 loop spans 12 amino acids. Per the germline V gene, CDR1 is SQVTM and CDR2 is ANQGSEA. Trimming took 5 bases from V and 3 from J, leaving 8 bases between them. Full variable domain (missing parts from reference TRBV29-1 and TRBJ1-5): SAVISQKPSRDICQRGTSLTIQCQVDSQVTMMFWYRQQPGQSLTLIATANQGSEATYESGFVIDKFPISRPNLTFSTLTVSNMSPEDSSIYLCSVSRPNQPQHFGDGTRLSIL.

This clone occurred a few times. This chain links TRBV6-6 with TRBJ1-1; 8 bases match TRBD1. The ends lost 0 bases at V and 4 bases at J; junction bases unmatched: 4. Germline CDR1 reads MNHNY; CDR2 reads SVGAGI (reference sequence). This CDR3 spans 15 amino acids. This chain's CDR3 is CASSYSNRGITEAFF. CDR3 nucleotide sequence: TGTGCCAGCAGTTACTCGAACAGGGGGATCACTGAAGCTTTCTTT.

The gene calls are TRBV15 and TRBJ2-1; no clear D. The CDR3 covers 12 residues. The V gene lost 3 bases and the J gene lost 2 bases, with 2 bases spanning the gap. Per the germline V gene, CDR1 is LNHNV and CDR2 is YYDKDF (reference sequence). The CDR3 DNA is TGTGCCACCAGCAGTGCCTACAATGAGCAGTTCTTC. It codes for CATSSAYNEQFF.

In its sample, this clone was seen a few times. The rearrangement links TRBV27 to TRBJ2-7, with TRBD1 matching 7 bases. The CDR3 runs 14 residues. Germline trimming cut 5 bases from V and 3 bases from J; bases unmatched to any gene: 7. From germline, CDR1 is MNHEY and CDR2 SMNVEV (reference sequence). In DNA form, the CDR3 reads TGTGCCAGCAGTCAGACAGGGCTCCTCTACGAGCAGTACTTC. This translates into CASSQTGLLYEQYF.

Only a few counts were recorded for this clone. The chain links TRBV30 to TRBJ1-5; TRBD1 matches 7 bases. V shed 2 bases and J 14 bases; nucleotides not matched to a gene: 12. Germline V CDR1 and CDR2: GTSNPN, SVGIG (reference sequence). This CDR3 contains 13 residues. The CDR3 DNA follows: TGTGCCTGGAGTCCGTCATGGACAGGACAAAAGCATTTT. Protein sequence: CAWSPSWTGQKHF. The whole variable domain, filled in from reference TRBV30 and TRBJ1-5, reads SQTIHQWPATLVQPVGSPLSLECTVEGTSNPNLYWYRQAAGRGLQLLFYSVGIGQISSEVPQNLSASRPQDRQFILSSKKLLLSDSGFYLCAWSPSWTGQKHFGDGTRLSIL.

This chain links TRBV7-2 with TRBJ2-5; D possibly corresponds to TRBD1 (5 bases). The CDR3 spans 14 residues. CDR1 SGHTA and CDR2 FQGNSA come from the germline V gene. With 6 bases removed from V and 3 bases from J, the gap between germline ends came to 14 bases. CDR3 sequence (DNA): TGTGCCAGCAGAAAACTCAGGGAAGAAGAGACCCAGTACTTC. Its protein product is CASRKLREEETQYF.

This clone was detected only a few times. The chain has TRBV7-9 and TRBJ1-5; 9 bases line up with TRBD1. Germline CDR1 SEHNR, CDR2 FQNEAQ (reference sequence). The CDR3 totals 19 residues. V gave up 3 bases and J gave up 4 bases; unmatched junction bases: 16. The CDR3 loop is CASSFDALRPGQGNQPQHF. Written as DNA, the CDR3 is TGTGCCAGCAGCTTTGATGCCCTAAGACCGGGACAGGGAAATCAGCCCCAGCATTTT.

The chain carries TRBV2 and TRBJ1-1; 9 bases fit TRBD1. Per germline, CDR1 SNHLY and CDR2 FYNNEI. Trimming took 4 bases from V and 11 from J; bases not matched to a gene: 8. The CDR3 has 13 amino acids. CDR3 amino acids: CASSADRGSWAFF. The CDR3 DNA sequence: TGTGCCAGCAGTGCGGACAGGGGCAGTTGGGCTTTCTTT.